This section outlines one T cell receptor beta chain sequence together with its context. CDR3 length: 16 residues. V gave up 3 bases and J gave up 2 bases, with 15 bases separating them. The V gene's germline CDR1 is SGHKS and CDR2 YYEKEE (reference sequence). The record originates from a study of cytomegalovirus exposure and HLA in healthy donors. A multiplex PCR was run with 60 Vbeta primers and 13 Jbeta primers. The assay was immunoSEQ multiplex PCR, and TCRdb's table has in-frame clones only and misses some. The sample records about 200,000 clones, roughly 73% being singletons. The sequence came from a woman in her 30s in good health and CMV-seronegative. This chain links TRBV5-5 with TRBJ1-5, with D possibly TRBD1 on 6 matching bases. The source material was PBMCs. The CDR3 DNA follows: TGTGCCAGCAGCTCAACAGGGACCGGGGGCAATCAGCCCCAGCATTTT. This encodes CASSSTGTGGNQPQHF.